Presented here are 2 T cell receptor beta chains from one specimen sequenced in a study of human T cells and chemical hapten exposure. TCRdb processed the RACE reads anew with MiXCR; each CDR3 protein has one entry. In the table there are fewer than 90,000 distinct CDR3 sequences, approximately 6.6% of which are singletons. This sample's time point: patch test 2, 6 weeks after DPC sensitization. Stated treatment: therapeutic diphenylcyclopropenone sensitization with weekly scalp DPC. The sample consisted of whole blood, taken in connection with sensitization to the hapten diphenylcyclopropenone (DPC). These receptors came from a woman aged 25 to 45 with alopecia areata. Some clones in this sample may be carry-over from other donors' samples.

Many counts were recorded for this clonotype. The chain recombines TRBV12-3 or TRBV12-4 with TRBJ1-5, with D possibly matching TRBD1 (6 bases). V lost 3 bases and J lost 4, with 13 bases in between. This CDR3 contains 15 residues. CDR3 in DNA: TGTGCCAGCAGTTTGCTTCGGGACAAGAATCAGCCCCAGCATTTT. Its protein is CASSLLRDKNQPQHF.

This clonotype was seen repeatedly, ten times or more. The rearrangement uses TRBV10-3 and TRBJ1-4, with a weak D call TRBD1 (5 bases). V lost 4 bases, J lost 8 bases, and 8 bases lay in between. The germline V gene has CDR1 ENHRY and CDR2 SYGVKD. The length of the CDR3 is 12 residues. CDR3 amino acids: CAISARTEKLFF. In DNA, the CDR3 is TGTGCCATCAGTGCCCGGACAGAAAAACTGTTTTTT.